Following are 23 T cell receptor beta chains from one sample sequenced in a study of blood T cells in healthy people across ages. Alongside a J-beta primer mix, a sample-barcoded 5' primer served in a second PCR lasting about 6 to 12 cycles. From the 5' RACE reads, TCRdb called clonotypes with MiXCR, one entry per CDR3 protein. The sample contains 1.5 million to 2 million distinct CDR3 sequences, about two fifths of which appear only once. Specimen: blood. Receptor source: a human donor in good health.

The V call is TRBV6-6, the J call TRBJ1-2, with no clear D. Germline V lookup: CDR1 MNHNY, CDR2 SVGAGI (reference sequence). Trimming took 6 bases from V and 7 from J, leaving 15 bases between them. The CDR3 runs 13 residues. The CDR3 reads CASREQSWGGYTF. CDR3 nucleotide sequence: TGTGCCAGCAGGGAACAGAGCTGGGGTGGCTACACCTTC.

With respect to this clonotype: The junction and the germline gene differ at one end; a read error may be behind it. V is TRBV29-1 and J is TRBJ1-2, with D maybe TRBD1 (5 bases). Germline loops: CDR1 SQVTM, CDR2 ANQGSEA. The CDR3 spans 11 residues. This CDR3 is CSVVQGDGYTF. DNA for the CDR3: TGTAGCGTGGTTCAGGGAGATGGCTACACCTTC.

The CDR3 DNA reads as TGTGCCAGCAGCCCTCGGGACCATCAAGAGACCCAGTACTTC. Translated, it gives CASSPRDHQETQYF. V is TRBV7-2 and J is TRBJ2-5; the D gene could be TRBD1 or TRBD2 (5 bases each). Germline V gives CDR1 SGHTA, CDR2 FQGNSA. This CDR3 is 14 amino acids long. V lost 5 bases and J 2 bases, leaving 12 bases between the germline ends.

With respect to this clonotype: An end of the junction differs from the germline gene, which may be a read error. The chain is built from TRBV6-2 or TRBV6-3 and TRBJ2-1, with D tentatively TRBD1 (5 bases). The CDR3 sequence is 15 residues long. Looked up from germline, CDR1 is MNHEY and CDR2 is SVGEGT. DNA of the CDR3: TGTGCCTGCAGTCAAGGGGCTTCCTCCTACAATGAGCAGTTCTTC. Protein product: CACSQGASSYNEQFF.

Here the CDR3 DNA reads TGTGCCAGCAGCTTTCGGGCAGGTTCTCGCTGGGGAGAGACCCAGTACTTC. It translates to CASSFRAGSRWGETQYF. The genes are TRBV7-8 and TRBJ2-5; D call uncertain. Germline V gene lookup returns CDR1 SGHVS and CDR2 FQNEAQ. V was cut by 3 bases and J by 4 bases, with 21 bases left in between. The CDR3 consists of 17 residues.

J is TRBJ2-1 and V is TRBV12-3 or TRBV12-4, with unresolved D. This CDR3 is 14 amino acids long. V dropped 3 bases and J dropped 7 bases, with 13 bases sitting between them. CDR3 in DNA: TGTGCCAGCAGTTTTTCGTCACAAGGGAATGAGCAGTTCTTC. Translated: CASSFSSQGNEQFF.

Only a few counts were recorded for this clonotype. The rearrangement uses TRBV6-5 and TRBJ2-1; no clear D gene. CDR1 and CDR2 from the germline V gene are MNHEY and SVGAGI. Between the trimmed V and J ends, which lost 3 bases and 4 bases, there was a span of 10 bases. This CDR3 contains 14 residues. In DNA form, the CDR3 reads TGTGCCAGCAGTTATCTGCAGGAGTACAATGAGCAGTTCTTC. Its protein product is CASSYLQEYNEQFF.

J is TRBJ2-1 and V is TRBV6-5; D is perhaps TRBD1 or TRBD2 (5 bases each). CDR1 and CDR2 from the germline V gene are MNHEY and SVGAGI. V lost 7 bases and J lost 7, with 14 bases in between. This CDR3 region has 13 residues. The CDR3 sequence is CASTQGERNEQFF. The CDR3 DNA sequence: TGTGCCAGCACCCAAGGGGAGCGGAATGAGCAGTTCTTC.

This clonotype was recorded a few times. The chain uses TRBV2 and TRBJ2-5, with TRBD1 matching 7 bases. Germline CDR1 SNHLY, CDR2 FYNNEI. The V segment lost 10 bases and the J segment 2 bases; nucleotides outside the gene matches: 13. The CDR3 extends over 15 amino acids. This CDR3 is CAINFGDRNQETQYF. The CDR3 coding sequence is TGTGCCATCAACTTCGGGGACAGAAATCAAGAGACCCAGTACTTC. The full variable domain, completed using reference TRBV2 and TRBJ2-5, is EPEVTQTPSHQVTQMGQEVILRCVPISNHLYFYWYRQILGQKVEFLVSFYNNEISEKSEIFDDQFSVERPDGSNFTLKIRSTKLEDSAMYFCAINFGDRNQETQYFGPGTRLLVL.

This clonotype appeared a single time. The CDR3 region has the DNA TGTGCCACCAGCATTCTAGCGGGGGGGCATAGTGAGCAGTACTTC. Translated, it gives CATSILAGGHSEQYF. The chain is built from TRBV15 and TRBJ2-4, with 12 positions matching TRBD2. CDR1 is LNHNV, CDR2 YYDKDF, per germline (reference sequence). This CDR3 spans 15 amino acids. J gave up 13 bases and V 4 bases, and 11 bases lay outside the gene matches.

This clonotype was recorded once. V gene TRBV4-3 combines with J gene TRBJ2-2, with 7 bases fitting TRBD1. With 4 bases clipped from V and 8 bases from J, the junction kept 13 bases outside the gene matches. The germline gives CDR1 LGHNA, CDR2 YSLEER. CDR3 length equals 16 residues. This CDR3 reads CASSLKSDRQGGELFF. The CDR3 nucleotides are TGCGCCAGCAGCCTCAAATCCGACCGACAGGGTGGGGAGCTGTTTTTT.

This clonotype has only one observation. Sequence at one end of the junction differs from germline and may be a read error. The chain is built from TRBV20-1 and TRBJ2-3, with unresolved D. The germline V gene has CDR1 DFQATT and CDR2 SNEGSKA (reference sequence). The CDR3 has 14 residues. The CDR3 sequence is CSASSNLVKDTRYF. The DNA of the CDR3 is TGCAGTGCTAGTAGTAACCTAGTGAAGGATACGCGGTATTTT.

The rearrangement links TRBV5-1 to TRBJ1-1; perhaps TRBD1 as D (5 bases). The germline V and J ends were trimmed by 6 bases and 0 bases, with 21 bases remaining between them. This CDR3 is 17 amino acids long. Germline V gene data show CDR1 as SGHRS and CDR2 as YFSETQ. CDR3 sequence (DNA): TGCGCCAGCAACTCGTCCGGGACGGCTGTCATGAACACTGAAGCTTTCTTT. The encoded protein is CASNSSGTAVMNTEAFF.

The chain uses TRBV27 and TRBJ2-1, with TRBD1 as a possible D gene (5 bases). The germline gives CDR1 MNHEY, CDR2 SMNVEV (reference sequence). Trimming shortened V by 3 bases and J by 4 bases, and 16 bases separated the two germline ends. This CDR3 is built from 16 residues. In DNA, the CDR3 is TGTGCCAGCAGTTTGTCCGAGTTAAGGGGTTACAATGAGCAGTTCTTC. Translated: CASSLSELRGYNEQFF.

Comments on this clonotype: Compared with germline, one end of the junction differs, possibly owing to a read error. This sequence joins TRBV29-1 and TRBJ1-5, with no clear D. Germline assignment: CDR1 SQVTM and CDR2 ANQGSEA. This CDR3 comprises 14 residues. The CDR3 region is CSVTLGGSSQPQHF. The CDR3 region has the DNA TGCAGCGTTACTTTGGGCGGGAGCAGTCAGCCCCAGCATTTT.

In its sample, this clonotype was seen a few times. The rearrangement links TRBV20-1 to TRBJ2-5; 10 bases map to TRBD2. V shed 0 bases, J shed 2 bases, and the junction held 12 bases outside the gene matches. This CDR3 comprises 18 residues. Germline CDR1 and CDR2: DFQATT and SNEGSKA (reference sequence). CDR3: CSARDWRAGGPAQETQYF. The DNA of the CDR3 is TGCAGTGCTAGAGATTGGAGAGCGGGGGGGCCCGCTCAAGAGACCCAGTACTTC.

The V and J genes are TRBV4-3 and TRBJ2-7; tentative D call: TRBD2 (5 bases). Between the trimmed V and J ends, which lost 1 base and 10 bases, there was a span of 38 bases. This CDR3 region has 21 residues. The germline gives CDR1 LGHNA, CDR2 YSLEER. The CDR3 loop is CASSQVFTIVDSRGWKEIQYF. CDR3 coding DNA: TGCGCCAGCAGCCAAGTATTTACGATCGTGGACTCCCGAGGGTGGAAAGAGATCCAGTACTTC.

The CDR3 region is CASSPPVSVATEETQYF. The CDR3 coding sequence is TGCGCCAGCAGCCCCCCCGTTTCCGTAGCGACAGAAGAGACCCAGTACTTC. V gene TRBV4-1 combines with J gene TRBJ2-5; D may match TRBD1 or TRBD2 (5 bases each). Trimming cost V 4 bases and J 3 bases, with 21 bases left between them. Germline loops: CDR1 MGHRA, CDR2 YSYEKL. This CDR3 region has 17 residues.

The chain links TRBV6-2 or TRBV6-3 to TRBJ1-2; no reliable D call. V was shortened by 0 bases and J by 5 bases, with 7 bases between the two germline ends. CDR3 length: 13 residues. The germline CDR1 and CDR2 sequences are MNHEY and SVGEGT. DNA of the CDR3: TGTGCCAGCAGTTACTCCCCCTGGTATGGCTACACCTTC. It translates to CASSYSPWYGYTF.

This clonotype has just a few counts. V and J are TRBV7-2 and TRBJ2-1, with D perhaps given as TRBD1 or TRBD2 (5 bases each). This CDR3 region has 15 residues. Germline V gene data show CDR1 as SGHTA and CDR2 as FQGNSA. Trimming shortened V by 5 bases and J by 1 base, and 12 bases separated the two germline ends. The CDR3 loop is CASSPFGGSYNEQFF. The CDR3 DNA reads as TGTGCCAGCAGCCCGTTTGGGGGTTCCTACAATGAGCAGTTCTTC.

This chain connects TRBV4-1 to TRBJ2-4, with D possibly matching TRBD1 (6 bases). With the DNA end fitting TRBJ2-7 better, the J assignment may be wrong. The CDR3 sequence is 16 residues long. The V gene's germline CDR1 is MGHRA and CDR2 YSYEKL. Here the CDR3 DNA reads TGCGCCAGCAGCCAAGAAGGTGGGGCAGGGGTCTACGAGCAGTACTTC. Its protein product is CASSQEGGAGVYEQYF.

The V call is TRBV6-4, the J call TRBJ2-7; D uncertain. V was trimmed by 4 bases and J by 4 bases, leaving 11 bases between them. The CDR3 consists of 13 residues. The V gene's germline CDR1 is MRHNA and CDR2 SNTAGT. CDR3 region: CASSAERGYEQYF. In DNA, the CDR3 is TGTGCCAGCAGTGCCGAGAGAGGATACGAGCAGTACTTC.

The J gene is TRBJ1-2, the V gene TRBV29-1; D remains unclear. The germline gives CDR1 SQVTM, CDR2 ANQGSEA. V lost 6 bases and J 7 bases, leaving 21 bases between the germline ends. The CDR3 runs 14 residues. CDR3 sequence (DNA): TGCAGCGTGGCCCCACCCGGGTCCTTGAGTGGCTACACCTTC. It yields the protein CSVAPPGSLSGYTF.